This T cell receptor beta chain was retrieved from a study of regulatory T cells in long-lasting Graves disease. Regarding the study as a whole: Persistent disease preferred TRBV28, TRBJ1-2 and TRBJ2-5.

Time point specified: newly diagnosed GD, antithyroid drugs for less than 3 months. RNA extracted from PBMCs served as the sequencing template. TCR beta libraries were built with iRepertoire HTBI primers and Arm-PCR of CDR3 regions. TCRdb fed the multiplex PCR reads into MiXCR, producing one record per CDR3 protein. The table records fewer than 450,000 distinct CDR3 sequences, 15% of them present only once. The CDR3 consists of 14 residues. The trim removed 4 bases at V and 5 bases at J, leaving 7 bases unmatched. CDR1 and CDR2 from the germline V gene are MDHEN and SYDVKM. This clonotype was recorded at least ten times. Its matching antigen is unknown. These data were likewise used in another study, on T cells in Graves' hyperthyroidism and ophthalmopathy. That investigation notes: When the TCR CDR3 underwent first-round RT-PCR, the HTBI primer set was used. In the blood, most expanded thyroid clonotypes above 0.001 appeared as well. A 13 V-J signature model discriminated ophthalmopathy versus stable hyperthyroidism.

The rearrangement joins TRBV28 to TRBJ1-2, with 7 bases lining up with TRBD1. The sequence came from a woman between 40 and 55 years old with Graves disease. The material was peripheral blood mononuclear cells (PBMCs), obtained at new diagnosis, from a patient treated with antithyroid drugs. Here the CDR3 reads CASSSRDSGYGYTF. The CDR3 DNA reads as TGTGCCAGCAGTTCCCGGGACAGCGGATATGGCTACACCTTC.